This record concerns one T cell receptor beta chain sequence. It has no known antigen specificity. The cohort comprised 670 or so healthy bone marrow donors. At the time of sampling, every cohort member was nominally healthy, though immune exposures that went unrecorded were likely present. The donor tested CMV seropositive, placing the donor among the roughly 300 seropositive members of the cohort. Each donor provided a peripheral blood sample, and peripheral blood mononuclear cells were used for TCR beta sequencing. Genomic DNA extraction from the blood cell samples was performed with the Qiagen DNeasy Blood Extraction Kit. The sample belongs to a study of cytomegalovirus exposure and HLA in healthy donors (dated by TCRdb to about 2017). In the study overall: An earlier analysis of some 620 of the donors reported 250 to 350 Gb of sequence data and 117 million unique TCR beta sequences obtained from 150 million to 200 million T cells. An early release covering roughly 580 HLA-typed donors comprised approximately 290 gigabases of sequencing data and around 80 million unique TCR sequences. Of the roughly 420 genotyped donors, 65% to 90% were placed in the genetic ancestry cluster associated with self-reported Caucasian donors. The study aimed to test whether cataloging public T cell receptors could reveal signatures of past pathogen exposure. The study profiled the T cell repertoires of about 640 subjects by immunosequencing and related them to cytomegalovirus serostatus. A separate validation cohort of roughly 130 different subjects was used in addition to the approximately 640-subject first cohort. High-throughput TCR immunosequencing, statistical association of individual TCRs with disease status, and machine learning were combined to predict cytomegalovirus infection status. A later analysis re-examined previously published TCR beta repertoires from 500 to 700 donors and added high-resolution HLA genotyping to investigate patterns of TCR occurrence. The later analysis used no new phenotypic data to find candidate immune exposures, relying instead on TCR beta sequences and their occurrence across donors. To decide whether each TCR beta V gene segment behaved as functional or pseudogenic, an earlier analysis of nearly 600 of the donors relied on high-throughput TCR beta sequencing. Donor age, sex, ethnicity and CMV serostatus were collected together with the repertoire data. A later genetic analysis took genome-wide SNP genotypes for about three fifths of the roughly 700 donors and used that subset as a discovery cohort. All discovery cohort repertoires had been generated on a single sequencing platform. HLA typing included class I and class II loci at four-digit resolution. Typing coverage differed by locus: A, B, C, DRB1 and DQB1 were typed in roughly 620-630 donors, DQA1 in about 500, DPA1 in 600 to 610, and DPB1 in 450 to 480. Roughly 5 DR-DQ haplotypes were treated as single units for association and clustering because of strong linkage in the cohort. Across some 400 genotyped donors of the cohort, an average of 235,054 unique TCR beta nucleotide sequences per donor were sequenced, and approximately 17% of those sequences were non-productive.

Libraries were constructed by the immunoSEQ multiplex PCR assay. A mixture of 60 forward primers for TCR Vbeta segments and 13 reverse primers for TCR Jbeta segments was used in the multiplex PCR. The CDR3 region of rearranged TCR beta genes was amplified from genomic DNA with a multiplex PCR assay. The Illumina HiSeq System was used to sequence the amplified TCR beta libraries as 87-base-pair reads. The original methods were these. A later analysis tallied 70 million to 100 million unique TCR beta chains across the 650 to 750 repertoires, and about 12 million of those chains were shared by two or more donors. Raw reads were error-corrected and collapsed into unique sequences with a nearest-neighbor algorithm that merged closely related sequences to remove PCR and sequencing errors. To assign V, D and J gene segments, CDR3 sequences were aligned to IMGT reference sequences. For a sequence to be retained, a match of at least six nucleotides to both a V gene segment and a J gene segment was required. Rearrangements were classified as productive when the CDR3 lacked stop codons and remained in frame with V and J, and all other rearrangements were classified as non-productive. Following IMGT convention, CDR3 was defined as the stretch from the second conserved V-encoded cysteine to the conserved J-encoded phenylalanine. In an earlier analysis of more than 550 of the donors, sequences lacking an unambiguous match to a single V gene segment were excluded. An earlier analysis of fewer than 750 of the donors called V segments functional above 56.7% productive rearrangements and segregating when the between-donor standard deviation exceeded 5%. A statistical classification framework was built for diagnosing cytomegalovirus status from the catalog of TCR beta chain sequences. V and J gene assignment, in a later analysis, came from comparing TCR nucleotide sequences with IMGT/GENE-DB human TR gene sequences. Using the TCRdist pipeline, a later analysis assigned CDR3 sequences along with most-parsimonious VDJ recombination scenarios. A later analysis defined each TCR beta chain by its CDR3 amino acid sequence plus V-gene family, and excluded reads lacking a unique V-gene family. To address suspected cross-contamination and a sequencing artifact, a later analysis removed around 600 highly shared, low-generation-probability nucleotide sequences. In a later analysis, a clonal expansion index for each public chain was calculated from normalized within-repertoire ranks of inferred template counts. In a later analysis, generation probabilities were computed using a VDJ recombination model fitted to out-of-frame rearrangements, and the results were checked against IGoR. In a later analysis, TCR-TCR, TCR-HLA and TCR-CMV co-occurrence was scored with hypergeometric tests, and a repertoire-size bias correction was applied to TCR pairs. False discovery rates were estimated in a later analysis by permuting HLA or CMV assignments 20 times. In a later analysis, co-occurring TCRs were grouped with DBSCAN, and TCRdist sequence similarity was added when clustering was performed within HLA-allele-positive subsets. Repertoires with fewer than 30,000 or more than 120,000 public chains were left out of co-occurrence clustering, as were five repertoires with anomalous nucleotide sharing. TCRdb took this table from immuneACCESS and kept in-frame rearrangements with V and J called. Such tables lack part of the clones; where checked against another copy, unresolved V genes explain under half of the gap, and the rest is unexplained. V, J and clone size derive from that table, while D and trimming were established from the DNA sequence. This sample's clone table shows 35,000 to 45,000 clones. In total, the top ten clones hold roughly 9.6% of the sample.

The study at large found these results: At a false discovery rate of 0.05, a later analysis linked some 18,000 TCR beta sequences to specific HLA alleles. In vitro tests confirmed that a few of the cytomegalovirus-associated TCR beta chains recognize cytomegalovirus antigens. For the cohort, immune exposure information was limited to CMV serostatus. In a later analysis, the rate of TCR association differed among HLA loci, with DRB1 alleles having the most associated TCRs and HLA-C alleles having the fewest. Some IMGT-functional V segments, including TRBV6-2 and TRBV6-3, could not be told apart with the 87-base-pair reads, so those segments were excluded. A cluster of highly shared sequence variants was judged likely to represent a technical artifact of the sequencing pipeline. Presence/absence analyses assumed roughly uniform sequencing depth across donors, an assumption that may not hold. V-gene and J-gene trimming of TCR beta chains was associated with a missense DCLRE1C variant in a later genetic analysis, and the association was replicated in an independent cohort. In both the original and validation cohorts, the classifier was reported to diagnose cytomegalovirus status with high specificity and sensitivity. Because counts were too low, more than 15 rarely observed V segments, including chromosome 9 orphons, were left out of the earlier analysis of some 600 of the donors. A total of about 150 TCR beta chains were listed by the study as associated with cytomegalovirus. In an earlier analysis of some 500 of the donors, most TCR beta V segments were observed in productive rearrangements about 90% or about 30% of the time, broadly matching IMGT annotations. In a later genetic analysis, fewer N-insertions in productive TCRs were reported among donors in an Asian-associated ancestry cluster than the roughly 700-donor mean. According to the authors, the approach could potentially be generalized to other disease states and immunological phenotypes. Linkage disequilibrium might explain the correlated functional status among segregating V segments, but an unknown experimental factor could not be excluded. This cohort had only TCR beta chains sequenced, and the lack of alpha or paired-chain data limited which features could be detected. In a later analysis, HLA-associated TCR beta chains were found to be more clonally expanded and to have lower generation probabilities than equally common non-associated chains. Across donors, most TCR sequences were observed very rarely, whereas some public TCRs were present in many individuals. In a later analysis, most CMV-associated TCR beta chains were found to appear HLA-restricted, with HLA associations seemingly driven largely by CMV exposure. A further reported finding was that TCR beta sequences accurately predicted the HLA-A and HLA-B alleles for most subjects in the first cohort. Assigning TCR associations to individual alleles was difficult when HLA alleles, especially DR and DQ, strongly co-occurred. In a later analysis, several top co-occurrence clusters were reported to appear linked to parvovirus B19, influenza, CMV and Epstein-Barr virus. Because HLA typing was unavailable for some donors at each locus, only the typed subset was used in association tests.

The CDR3 holds 16 amino acids from the cysteine to the phenylalanine. Only the CDR3 region is kept as DNA, spanning 48 bases read in frame from base 1. The trim is 0 bases for V and 5 bases for J, with a gap of 17 bases between the germline ends. CDR1 is given as SGHDT and CDR2 as YYEEEE, both from the germline V gene. Sequencing was done on a sample of PBMCs. The TCR comes from a man aged 40-50 years in good health and CMV-seropositive. Here the chain combines TRBV5-6 and TRBJ1-2, and possibly TRBD1, on 5 matching bases. CDR3 region: CASSLAGRQGGYGYTF. The sequence in DNA is TGTGCCAGCAGCTTGGCCGGTAGGCAGGGTGGTTATGGCTACACCTTC.